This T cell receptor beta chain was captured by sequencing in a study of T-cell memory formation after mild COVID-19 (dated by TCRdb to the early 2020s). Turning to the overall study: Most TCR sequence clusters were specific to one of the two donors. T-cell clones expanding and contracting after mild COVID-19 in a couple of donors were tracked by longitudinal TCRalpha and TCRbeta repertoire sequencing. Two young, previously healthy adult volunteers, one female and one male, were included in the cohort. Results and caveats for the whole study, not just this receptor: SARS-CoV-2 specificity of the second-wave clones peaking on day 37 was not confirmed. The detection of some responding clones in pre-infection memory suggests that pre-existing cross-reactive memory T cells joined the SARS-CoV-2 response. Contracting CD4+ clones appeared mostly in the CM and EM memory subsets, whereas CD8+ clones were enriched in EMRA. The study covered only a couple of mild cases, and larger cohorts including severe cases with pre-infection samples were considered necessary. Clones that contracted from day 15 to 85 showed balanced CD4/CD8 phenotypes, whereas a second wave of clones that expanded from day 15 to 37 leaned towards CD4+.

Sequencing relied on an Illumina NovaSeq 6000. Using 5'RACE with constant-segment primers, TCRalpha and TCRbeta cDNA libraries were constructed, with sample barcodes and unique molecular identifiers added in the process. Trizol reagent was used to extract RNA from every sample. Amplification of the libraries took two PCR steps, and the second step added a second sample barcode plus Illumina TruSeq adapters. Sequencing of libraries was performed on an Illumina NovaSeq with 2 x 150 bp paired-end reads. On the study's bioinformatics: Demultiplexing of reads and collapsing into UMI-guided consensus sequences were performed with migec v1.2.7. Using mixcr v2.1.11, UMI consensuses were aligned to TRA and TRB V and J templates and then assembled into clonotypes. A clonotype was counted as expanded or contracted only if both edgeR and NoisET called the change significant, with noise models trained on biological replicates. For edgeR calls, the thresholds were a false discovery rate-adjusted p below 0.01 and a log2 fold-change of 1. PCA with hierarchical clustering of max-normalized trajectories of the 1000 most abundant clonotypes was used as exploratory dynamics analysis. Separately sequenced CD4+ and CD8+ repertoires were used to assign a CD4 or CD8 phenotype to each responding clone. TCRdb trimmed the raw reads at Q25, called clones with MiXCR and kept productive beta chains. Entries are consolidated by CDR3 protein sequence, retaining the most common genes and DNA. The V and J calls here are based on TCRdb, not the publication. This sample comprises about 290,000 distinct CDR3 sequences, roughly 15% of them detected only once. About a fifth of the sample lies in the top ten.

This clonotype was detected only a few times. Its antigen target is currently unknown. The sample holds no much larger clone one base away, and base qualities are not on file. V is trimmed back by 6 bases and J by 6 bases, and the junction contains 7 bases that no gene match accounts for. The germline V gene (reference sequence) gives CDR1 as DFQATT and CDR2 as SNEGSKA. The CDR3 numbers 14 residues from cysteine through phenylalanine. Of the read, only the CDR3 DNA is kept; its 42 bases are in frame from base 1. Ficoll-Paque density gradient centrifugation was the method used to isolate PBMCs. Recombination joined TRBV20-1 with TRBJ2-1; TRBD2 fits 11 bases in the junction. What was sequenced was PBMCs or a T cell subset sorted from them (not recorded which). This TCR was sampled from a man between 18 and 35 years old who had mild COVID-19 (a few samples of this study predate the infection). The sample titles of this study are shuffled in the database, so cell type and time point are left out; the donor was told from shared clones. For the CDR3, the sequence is CSAALAGGRNEQFF. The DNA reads TGCAGTGCGGCTTTAGCGGGGGGGCGCAATGAGCAGTTCTTC.